These 29 T cell receptor beta chains came from one sample sequenced in a study of T cell repertoires in cytomegalovirus infection. These receptors are not linked to any known antigen. TCRdb itself ran the reads through MiXCR, one entry per CDR3 protein. The sample consists of around 300,000 distinct CDR3 sequences, roughly a fifth of them appearing once. Sample: cultured PBMCs, taken from culture after CMV antigen stimulation. These receptor sequences come from a human donor in good health (CMV status not recorded). Some clones in this sample may be carry-over from other donors' samples.

This clonotype was found many times. The genes are TRBV7-9 and TRBJ2-1; the match to TRBD1 covers 10 bases. J was trimmed by 6 bases and V by 1 base; bases with no gene match: 3. CDR1 and CDR2 (germline): SEHNR, FQNEAQ (reference sequence). This CDR3 has 15 residues. The CDR3 DNA sequence: TGTGCCAGCAGCTTAGGACAGGGGGCGCGCAATGAGCAGTTCTTC. Protein: CASSLGQGARNEQFF.

This clonotype appeared many times. The rearrangement uses TRBV7-2 and TRBJ2-7; 9 bases are shared with TRBD2. Germline V gene sequence: CDR1 SGHTA, CDR2 FQGNSA. Trimming at V came to 7 bases and at J to 6 bases, leaving 10 bases not matched to a gene. This CDR3 contains 14 residues. The CDR3 DNA reads TGTGCCAGCACCCCAACGGCGGGAGGGGGCGAGCAGTACTTC. This gives the protein CASTPTAGGGEQYF.

This clonotype was counted ten times or more. V gene TRBV7-8 combines with J gene TRBJ2-5; no clear D gene. Germline V CDR1 and CDR2: SGHVS, FQNEAQ. V was shortened by 7 bases and J by 1 base, with 7 bases between the two germline ends. This CDR3 is 12 amino acids long. The DNA of the CDR3 is TGTGCCAGCACCCAGCTCCAAGAGACCCAGTACTTC. Amino acids: CASTQLQETQYF.

This clonotype was recorded a few times. The V and J genes are TRBV20-1 and TRBJ2-7; 9 positions agree with TRBD2. The junction had 6 bases not matched to a gene; V was cut back by 2 bases and J by 1 base. The CDR3 spans 15 residues. CDR1 is DFQATT and CDR2 is SNEGSKA in the germline V gene (reference sequence). The DNA of the CDR3 is TGCAGTGCTAGACATAGCCTAGCGGGATCCTACGAGCAGTACTTC. The encoded protein is CSARHSLAGSYEQYF.

The rearrangement joins TRBV7-2 to TRBJ2-1, with TRBD2 matching 8 bases. Germline lookup yields CDR1 SGHTA and CDR2 FQGNSA. J gave up 5 bases and V 2 bases, and 17 bases lay outside the gene matches. This CDR3 has 19 residues. CDR3 nucleotide sequence: TGTGCCAGCAGCTTAAATATAGTTGTGGGCACTAGCGGTGACAATGAGCAGTTCTTC. Its protein is CASSLNIVVGTSGDNEQFF.

The chain has TRBV12-3 or TRBV12-4 and TRBJ1-4; D is uncertain. This CDR3 has 16 amino acids. Trimming took 3 bases from V and 4 from J, leaving 15 bases between them. The CDR3 nucleotides read TGTGCCAGCAGTTTTGAGAGCGGTGTGGGTAATGAAAAACTGTTTTTT. It yields the protein CASSFESGVGNEKLFF.

This clonotype was seen many times. J is TRBJ2-1 and V is TRBV7-8; no definite D call. V was pared by 5 bases and J by 0 bases, with 14 bases between. The CDR3 runs to 16 residues. CDR1 is SGHVS, CDR2 FQNEAQ, per germline. The CDR3 bases are TGTGCCAGCAGCCATGGGCCCAACTTCTCCTACAATGAGCAGTTCTTC. Its translation: CASSHGPNFSYNEQFF.

This clonotype has ten or more counts. CDR3 coding DNA: TGTGCCAGCAGCCCTACGGGGACTTTTCGCTACAATGAGCAGTTCTTC. It codes for CASSPTGTFRYNEQFF. The rearrangement joins TRBV7-2 to TRBJ2-1; D possibly corresponds to TRBD2 (6 bases). This CDR3 region has 16 residues. V was trimmed by 5 bases and J by 3 bases, leaving 17 bases between them. Germline V gene data show CDR1 as SGHTA and CDR2 as FQGNSA.

This clonotype was observed a few times. The chain joins TRBV5-4 to TRBJ2-5, with D perhaps given as TRBD1 or TRBD2 (6 bases each). Germline V gene lookup returns CDR1 SGHNT and CDR2 YYREEE (reference sequence). This CDR3 is built from 15 residues. V lost 4 bases and J 5 bases, leaving 18 bases between the germline ends. The CDR3 here is CASSGKSGGGETQYF. For the CDR3, the DNA is TGTGCCAGCAGCGGCAAGTCCGGGGGCGGGGAGACCCAGTACTTC.

V usage is TRBV30 and J usage is TRBJ1-1; D remains unclear. V gave up 2 bases and J gave up 5 bases, with 18 bases separating them. This CDR3 is 15 amino acids long. The germline V gene has CDR1 GTSNPN and CDR2 SVGIG (reference sequence). This CDR3 is CAWSIWTRQRTEAFF. CDR3 sequence (DNA): TGTGCCTGGAGTATTTGGACGCGTCAAAGGACTGAAGCTTTCTTT.

This clonotype was counted at least ten times. The rearrangement joins TRBV7-6 to TRBJ1-6; D not certain. V dropped 1 base and J dropped 7 bases, with 8 bases sitting between them. The germline gives CDR1 SGHVS, CDR2 FNYEAQ. The CDR3 length is 14 residues. The chain's CDR3 is CASSLVGVNSPLHF. The CDR3 DNA is TGTGCCAGCAGCTTAGTAGGCGTAAATTCACCCCTCCACTTT.

This chain links TRBV12-3 or TRBV12-4 with TRBJ1-3; 8 nucleotides agree with TRBD1. The CDR3 has 13 residues. With 6 bases clipped from V and 6 bases from J, the junction kept 4 bases outside the gene matches. CDR3 in DNA: TGTGCCAGCAGGGCCCAGGGGGCAAACACCATATATTTT. Translating it yields CASRAQGANTIYF.

The chain combines TRBV7-9 with TRBJ2-5; D is unresolved. The germline V gene encodes CDR1 SEHNR and CDR2 FQNEAQ (reference sequence). The CDR3 is 14 amino acids. V was pared by 5 bases and J by 3 bases, with 13 bases between. The CDR3 loop reads CASSPTFGEETQYF. CDR3 in DNA: TGTGCCAGCAGCCCCACCTTTGGGGAAGAGACCCAGTACTTC.

This clonotype came up many times. The chain is built from TRBV11-2 and TRBJ2-1; D is ambiguous. Germline CDR1 and CDR2: SGHAT and FQNNGV. The CDR3 is made up of 13 amino acids. Trimming stripped 2 bases from V and 5 bases from J, with 7 bases between. The CDR3 nucleotides are TGTGCCAGCAGCTTATTACTAAACAATGAGCAGTTCTTC. It encodes CASSLLLNNEQFF.

V gene TRBV28 combines with J gene TRBJ1-6; D unresolved. The CDR3 contains 15 residues. CDR1 is MDHEN, CDR2 SYDVKM, per germline. Between the trimmed V and J ends, which lost 3 bases and 10 bases, there was a span of 16 bases. The CDR3, as DNA: TGTGCCAGCAGTTTGGGCTGGGGAAGAGAGTCACCCCTCCACTTT. This codes for CASSLGWGRESPLHF.

This clonotype has a count of ten or more. The chain carries TRBV6-6 and TRBJ2-7; no reliable D call. V lost 1 base, J lost 4 bases, and 11 bases lay in between. Germline-derived CDR1 and CDR2 are MNHNY and SVGAGI (reference sequence). This CDR3 spans 14 amino acids. CDR3 sequence (DNA): TGTGCCAGCAGTTACTTACTTAGGACGTACGAGCAGTACTTC. This codes for CASSYLLRTYEQYF.

The J gene is TRBJ2-3, the V gene TRBV28; D not certain. The ends were cut back, 2 bases at V and 4 bases at J, with 10 bases in the middle. Germline V CDR1 and CDR2: MDHEN, SYDVKM. CDR3 length: 14 amino acids. The CDR3: CASSLGGVSDTQYF. The CDR3 DNA reads as TGTGCCAGCAGTTTAGGTGGGGTGTCAGATACGCAGTATTTT.

The sample holds many counts of this clonotype. This sequence joins TRBV7-2 and TRBJ1-4, with D unclear. Trimming stripped 5 bases from V and 3 bases from J, with 19 bases between. The CDR3 contains 17 residues. Germline lookup yields CDR1 SGHTA and CDR2 FQGNSA. The CDR3 DNA follows: TGTGCCAGCAGCCAGAGGGCCTGGGCAGGAGCTAATGAAAAACTGTTTTTT. This gives the protein CASSQRAWAGANEKLFF.

This clonotype came up many times. This CDR3 reads CASSPTSGPYNEQFF. The CDR3 nucleotides are TGTGCCAGCAGCCCGACTAGCGGGCCCTACAATGAGCAGTTCTTC. V gene TRBV7-3 combines with J gene TRBJ2-1; 10 nucleotides line up with TRBD2. The V gene's germline CDR1 is SGHTA and CDR2 FQGTGA. V trimming: 5 bases; J trimming: 2 bases; junction bases outside the gene matches: 3. The CDR3 covers 15 residues.

V is TRBV4-3 and J is TRBJ2-1; D may be TRBD2 (5 bases). Deletions cut 4 bases from V and 1 base from J, with 14 bases between. Germline CDR1 and CDR2: LGHNA and YSLEER. The CDR3 has 16 amino acids. CDR3 in amino acids: CASSPAAAVSYNEQFF. DNA for the CDR3: TGCGCCAGCAGCCCAGCGGCGGCAGTATCCTACAATGAGCAGTTCTTC.

The chain combines TRBV7-2 with TRBJ2-1; D ambiguous. This CDR3 contains 15 residues. From germline, CDR1 is SGHTA and CDR2 FQGNSA. The V end was cut by 7 bases, the J end by 4 bases, with 17 bases between. This CDR3 is CASMTEPVGYNEQFF. In nucleotides, the CDR3 is TGTGCCAGCATGACGGAACCCGTCGGGTACAATGAGCAGTTCTTC.

This clonotype occurred a few times. This chain joins TRBV19 and TRBJ2-1; 7 nucleotides agree with TRBD2. V trimming: 4 bases; J trimming: 6 bases; junction bases outside the gene matches: 6. The CDR3 has 14 amino acids. The germline V gene has CDR1 LNHDA and CDR2 SQIVND (reference sequence). CDR3 in DNA: TGTGCCAGTAGTAAAATAGCGGGCCGCAATGAGCAGTTCTTC. Translating gives CASSKIAGRNEQFF.

The sample holds many counts of this clonotype. The gene calls are TRBV7-2 and TRBJ2-1, with unresolved D. The germline V gene encodes CDR1 SGHTA and CDR2 FQGNSA. The ends were cut back, 4 bases at V and 7 bases at J, with 11 bases in the middle. The CDR3 is made up of 13 amino acids. CDR3 loop: CASSSLTRNEQFF. CDR3 nucleotides: TGTGCCAGCAGCTCGCTGACTCGTAATGAGCAGTTCTTC. Full variable domain (outside the CDR3, taken from reference TRBV7-2 and TRBJ2-1): GAGVSQSPSNKVTEKGKDVELRCDPISGHTALYWYRQSLGQGLEFLIYFQGNSAPDKSGLPSDRFSAERTGGSVSTLTIQRTQQEDSAVYLCASSSLTRNEQFFGPGTRLTVL.

This clonotype was seen a few times. This chain connects TRBV28 to TRBJ2-3; TRBD2 aligns across 9 bases. The V gene end was trimmed by 2 bases and the J gene end by 5 bases; junction bases not matched to a gene: 8. Per the germline V gene, CDR1 is MDHEN and CDR2 is SYDVKM. There are 16 residues in the CDR3. CDR3 DNA: TGTGCCAGCAGTTTACGTAGCGGGAGTCGGGGAGATACGCAGTATTTT. This gives the protein CASSLRSGSRGDTQYF.

The V and J genes are TRBV7-4 and TRBJ2-3, with D perhaps TRBD1 (6 bases). The CDR3 contains 16 residues. V dropped 5 bases and J dropped 4 bases, with 19 bases sitting between them. Germline assignment: CDR1 SGHVT and CDR2 SQSDAQ. CDR3 coding DNA: TGTGCCAGCAGCAACTTAGGGGGATCGCCTCCAGATACGCAGTATTTT. This sequence encodes CASSNLGGSPPDTQYF. Variable domain in full (rest from reference TRBV7-4 and TRBJ2-3): GAGVSQSPRYKVAKRGRDVALRCDSISGHVTLYWYRQTLGQGSEVLTYSQSDAQRDKSGRPSGRFSAERPERSVSTLKIQRTEQGDSAVYLCASSNLGGSPPDTQYFGPGTRLTVL.

This clonotype was counted between two and nine times. The chain recombines TRBV7-9 with TRBJ2-2; D gene unclear. V gave up 1 base and J gave up 4 bases, with 10 bases separating them. The CDR3 is 15 residues long. Looked up from germline, CDR1 is SEHNR and CDR2 is FQNEAQ (reference sequence). The CDR3 spells CASSLESRSTGELFF. As DNA, the CDR3 is TGTGCCAGCAGCTTAGAGAGTCGGAGCACCGGGGAGCTGTTTTTT.

This clonotype was found many times. V gene TRBV5-8 combines with J gene TRBJ2-4, with D possibly TRBD2 on 6 matching bases. CDR3 length: 13 residues. V lost 4 bases and J lost 7, with 12 bases in between. Looked up from germline, CDR1 is SGHTS and CDR2 is YDEGEE. The CDR3 spells CASSPEGWNIQYF. The DNA of the CDR3 is TGTGCCAGCAGCCCGGAGGGATGGAACATTCAGTACTTC. Based on the CDR3 plus reference TRBV5-8 and TRBJ2-4, the full variable domain is EAGVTQSPTHLIKTRGQQATLRCSPISGHTSVYWYQQALGLGLQFLLWYDEGEERNRGNFPPRFSGRQFPNYSSELNVNALELEDSALYLCASSPEGWNIQYFGAGTRLSVL.

This clonotype was picked up a small number of times. The chain recombines TRBV6-1 with TRBJ2-7, with TRBD2 identical over 8 bases. J lost 5 bases, V lost 10 bases, and 19 bases had no gene match. This CDR3 has 16 residues. Germline V gene sequence: CDR1 MNHNS, CDR2 SASEGT. The CDR3 nucleotides are TGTGCCACGAAGACCGGGACTAGTCTTTTTATCCACGAGCAGTACTTC. Its translation is CATKTGTSLFIHEQYF.

The CDR3 loop reads CASSLSLDSNSNQPQHF. DNA for the CDR3: TGTGCCAGCAGCTTGAGTCTCGACAGCAATAGCAATCAGCCCCAGCATTTT. The V and J genes are TRBV5-8 and TRBJ1-5; maybe TRBD1 (5 bases). Germline loops: CDR1 SGHTS, CDR2 YDEGEE. This CDR3 has 17 amino acids. With 1 base removed from V and 0 bases from J, the gap between germline ends came to 14 bases.